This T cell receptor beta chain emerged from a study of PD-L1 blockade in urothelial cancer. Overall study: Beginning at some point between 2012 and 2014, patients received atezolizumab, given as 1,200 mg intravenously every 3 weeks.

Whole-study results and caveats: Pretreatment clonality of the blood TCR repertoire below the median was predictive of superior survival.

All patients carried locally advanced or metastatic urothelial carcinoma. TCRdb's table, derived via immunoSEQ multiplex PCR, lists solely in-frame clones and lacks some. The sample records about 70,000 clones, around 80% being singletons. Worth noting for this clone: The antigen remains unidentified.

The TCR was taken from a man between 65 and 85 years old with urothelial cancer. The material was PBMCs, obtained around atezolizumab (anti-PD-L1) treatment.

CDR3 in DNA: TGCGCCAGCAGCCCAGACAGCTCCTATAATTCACCCCTCCACTTT. Amino acids: CASSPDSSYNSPLHF. This rearrangement joins TRBV5-1 to TRBJ1-6; D possibly corresponds to TRBD1 (5 bases). The CDR3 length is 15 residues. Germline CDR1 SGHRS, CDR2 YFSETQ. Trimming shortened V by 4 bases and J by 0 bases, and 8 bases separated the two germline ends. Using reference TRBV5-1 and TRBJ1-6 for the parts outside the CDR3, the full variable domain is KAGVTQTPRYLIKTRGQQVTLSCSPISGHRSVSWYQQTPGQGLQFLFEYFSETQRNKGNFPGRFSGRQFSNSRSEMNVSTLELGDSALYLCASSPDSSYNSPLHFGNGTRLTVT.